This TCR beta chain was found in a study of CD8 T cells in ankylosing spondylitis. Broader study findings: A CD8+ phenotype characterized the disease-linked clones, which were relatively rare in peripheral blood. Reports say disease-linked clones showed up significantly more in matched ankylosing spondylitis synovial fluid. Some of the motif variants had earlier been found in reactive arthritis patients' fluid and blood.

Quantitative barcoded 5'-RACE was used to prepare TCR beta libraries. TCRdb fed the 5' RACE reads into MiXCR, producing one record per CDR3 protein. Here the sample spans 300,000 to 400,000 distinct CDR3 sequences, approximately 20% being singletons. V was pared by 6 bases and J by 2 bases, with 15 bases between. The length of the CDR3 is 14 residues. Germline loops: CDR1 SQVTM, CDR2 ANQGSEA. With respect to this clonotype: Its antigen remains unknown.

The material sequenced was blood, either unsorted or a sorted T cell fraction (not recorded which). This receptor was taken from a male donor with ankylosing spondylitis or in good health (not recorded which). The rearrangement uses TRBV29-1 and TRBJ2-3, with unresolved D. CDR3 protein: CSVSSWGYTDTQYF. The CDR3 bases are TGCAGCGTCTCCTCCTGGGGATACACAGATACGCAGTATTTT.